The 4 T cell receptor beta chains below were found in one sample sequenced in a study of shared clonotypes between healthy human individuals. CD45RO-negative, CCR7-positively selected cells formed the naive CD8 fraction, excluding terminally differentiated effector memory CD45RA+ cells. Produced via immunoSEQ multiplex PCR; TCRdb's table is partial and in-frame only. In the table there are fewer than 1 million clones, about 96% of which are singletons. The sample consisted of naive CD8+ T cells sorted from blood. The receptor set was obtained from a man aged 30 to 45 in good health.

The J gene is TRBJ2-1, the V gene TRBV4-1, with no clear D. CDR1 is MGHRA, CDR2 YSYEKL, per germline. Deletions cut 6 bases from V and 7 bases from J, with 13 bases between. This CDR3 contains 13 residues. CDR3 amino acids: CASSTDPGNEQFF. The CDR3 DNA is TGCGCCAGCAGTACCGATCCTGGGAATGAGCAGTTCTTC.

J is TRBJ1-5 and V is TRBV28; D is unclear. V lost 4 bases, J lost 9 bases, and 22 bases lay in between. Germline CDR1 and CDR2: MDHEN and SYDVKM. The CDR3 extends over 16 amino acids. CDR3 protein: CASSSKLGAGRVPQHF. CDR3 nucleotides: TGTGCCAGCAGTTCTAAACTGGGAGCAGGACGTGTGCCCCAGCATTTT.

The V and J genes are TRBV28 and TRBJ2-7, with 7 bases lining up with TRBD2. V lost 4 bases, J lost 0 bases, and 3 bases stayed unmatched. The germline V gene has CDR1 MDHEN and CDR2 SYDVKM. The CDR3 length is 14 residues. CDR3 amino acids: CASSSAGNSYEQYF. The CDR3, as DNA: TGTGCCAGCAGTTCAGCGGGAAACTCCTACGAGCAGTACTTC.

CDR3 protein: CASSFPLTGLAVNEQFF. CDR3 DNA sequence: TGTGCCAGCAGCTTTCCCCTAACCGGACTAGCGGTGAATGAGCAGTTCTTC. V and J are TRBV11-2 and TRBJ2-1; 10 positions match TRBD2. V lost 3 bases and J lost 7; bases outside the gene matches: 12. The length of the CDR3 is 17 residues. Per the germline V gene, CDR1 is SGHAT and CDR2 is FQNNGV.